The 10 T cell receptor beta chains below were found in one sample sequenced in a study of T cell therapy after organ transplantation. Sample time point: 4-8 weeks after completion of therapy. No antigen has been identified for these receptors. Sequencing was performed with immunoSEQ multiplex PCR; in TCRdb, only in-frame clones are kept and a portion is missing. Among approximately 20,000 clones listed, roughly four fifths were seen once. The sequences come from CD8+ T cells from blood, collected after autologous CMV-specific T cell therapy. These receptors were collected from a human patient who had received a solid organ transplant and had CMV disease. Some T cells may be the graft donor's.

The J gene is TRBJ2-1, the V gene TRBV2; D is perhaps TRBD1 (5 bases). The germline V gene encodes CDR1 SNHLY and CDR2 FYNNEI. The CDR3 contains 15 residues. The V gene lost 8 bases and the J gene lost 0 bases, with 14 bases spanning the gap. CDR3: CASYFADSSYNEQFF. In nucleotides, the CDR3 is TGTGCCAGCTATTTCGCAGACAGCTCCTACAATGAGCAGTTCTTC.

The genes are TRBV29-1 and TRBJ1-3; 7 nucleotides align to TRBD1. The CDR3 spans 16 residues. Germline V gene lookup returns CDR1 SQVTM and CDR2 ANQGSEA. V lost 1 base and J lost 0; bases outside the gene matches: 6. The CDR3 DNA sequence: TGCAGCGTTGAAGTAGGGACAGAGAACTCTGGAAACACCATATATTTT. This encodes CSVEVGTENSGNTIYF.

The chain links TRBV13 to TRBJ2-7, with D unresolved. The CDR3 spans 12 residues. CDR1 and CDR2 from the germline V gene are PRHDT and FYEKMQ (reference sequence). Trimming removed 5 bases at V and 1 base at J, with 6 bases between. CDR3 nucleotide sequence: TGTGCCAGCAGCACCATGTCCTACGAGCAGTACTTC. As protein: CASSTMSYEQYF.

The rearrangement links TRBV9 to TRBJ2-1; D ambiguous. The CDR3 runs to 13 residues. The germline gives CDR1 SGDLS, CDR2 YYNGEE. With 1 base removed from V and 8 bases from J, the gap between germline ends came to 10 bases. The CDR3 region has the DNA TGTGCCAGCAGCGTAAACCCCGTAGATGAGCAGTTCTTC. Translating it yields CASSVNPVDEQFF. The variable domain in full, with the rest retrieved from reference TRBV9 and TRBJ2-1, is DSGVTQTPKHLITATGQRVTLRCSPRSGDLSVYWYQQSLDQGLQFLIQYYNGEERAKGNILERFSAQQFPDLHSELNLSSLELGDSALYFCASSVNPVDEQFFGPGTRLTVL.

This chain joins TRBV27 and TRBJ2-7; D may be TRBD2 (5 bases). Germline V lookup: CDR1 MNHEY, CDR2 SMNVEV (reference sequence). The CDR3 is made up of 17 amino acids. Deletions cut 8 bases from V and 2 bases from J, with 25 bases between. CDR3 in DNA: TGTGCCAGCTTCCGAGGACTGGGTTCAGGACCCCCCTACGAGCAGTACTTC. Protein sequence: CASFRGLGSGPPYEQYF.

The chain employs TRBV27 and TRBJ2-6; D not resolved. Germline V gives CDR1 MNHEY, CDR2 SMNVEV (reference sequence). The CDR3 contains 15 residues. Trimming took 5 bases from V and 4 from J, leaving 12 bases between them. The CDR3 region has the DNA TGTGCCAGCAGTCTGACCCACCCCGGGGCCAACGTCCTGACTTTC. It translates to CASSLTHPGANVLTF.

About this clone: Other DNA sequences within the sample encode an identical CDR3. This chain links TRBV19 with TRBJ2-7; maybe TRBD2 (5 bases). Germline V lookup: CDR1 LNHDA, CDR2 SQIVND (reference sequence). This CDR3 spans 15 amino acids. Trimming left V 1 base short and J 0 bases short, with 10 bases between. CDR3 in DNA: TGTGCCAGTAGTATAGGAGGGAGAGCCTCCTACGAGCAGTACTTC. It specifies CASSIGGRASYEQYF.

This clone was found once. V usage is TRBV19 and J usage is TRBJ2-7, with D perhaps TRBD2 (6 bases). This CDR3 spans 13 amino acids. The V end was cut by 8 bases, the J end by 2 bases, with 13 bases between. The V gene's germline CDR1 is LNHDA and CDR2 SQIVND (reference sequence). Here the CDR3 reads CASRGISPYEQYF. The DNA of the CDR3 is TGTGCCAGTCGCGGGATATCTCCCTACGAGCAGTACTTC.

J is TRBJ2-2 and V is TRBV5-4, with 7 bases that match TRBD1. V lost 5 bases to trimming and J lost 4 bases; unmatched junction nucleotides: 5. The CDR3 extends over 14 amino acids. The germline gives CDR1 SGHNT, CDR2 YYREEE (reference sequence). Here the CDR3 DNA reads TGTGCCAGCAGATACCGGGACAGCACCGGGGAGCTGTTTTTT. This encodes CASRYRDSTGELFF.

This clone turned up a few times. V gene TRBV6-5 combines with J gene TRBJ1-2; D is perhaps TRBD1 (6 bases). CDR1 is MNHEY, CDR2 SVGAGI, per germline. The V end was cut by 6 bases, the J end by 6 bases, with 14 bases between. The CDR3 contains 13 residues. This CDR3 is CASSPDRENGYTF. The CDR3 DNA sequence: TGTGCCAGCAGCCCGGACAGAGAAAATGGCTACACCTTC.